This T cell receptor beta chain was captured in a study of blood T cell repertoires in COVID-19. About the study: Collection of acute and convalescent COVID-19 samples took place in the United States, Italy and Spain. PBMCs, B-cell-depleted T cells, or T cells were the source of the cDNA or gDNA that made up the material.

CDR1 is LGHDT and CDR2 is YNNKEL in the germline V gene (reference sequence). This CDR3 region has 12 residues. V shed 11 bases and J shed 2 bases, with 13 bases lying between them. Per the study methods: Reference gene primer amplification in the assay estimated nucleated cell counts. This table comes from immunoSEQ multiplex PCR, and its TCRdb copy is limited to in-frame clones, with some not included. The V and J calls and clone size are taken from that table; D and trimming were inferred from the DNA. In the table there are 230,000 or so clones, 80% to 85% of which are singletons. This TCR derives from a man aged 25-45 years with active or convalescent COVID-19. The V gene is TRBV3-1 (or the pseudogene TRBV3-2), the J gene TRBJ2-7; D might be TRBD2 (6 bases). Material for sequencing was peripheral blood. In DNA, the CDR3 is TGTGCCCCACTAGCCCTTCCCTACGAGCAGTACTTC. It is translated as CAPLALPYEQYF.